The 32 T cell receptor beta chains given below trace back to one sample, sequenced in a study of cytomegalovirus exposure and HLA in healthy donors. The PCR used 60 Vbeta and 13 Jbeta primers. Produced via immunoSEQ multiplex PCR; TCRdb's table is partial and in-frame only. The table lists 100,000 or so clones, roughly 85% of them singletons. Sequencing input: PBMCs. The source of these receptors is a woman aged 40 to 55 in good health and CMV-seronegative.

The chain recombines TRBV6-6 with TRBJ2-3, with D possibly TRBD2 on 6 matching bases. CDR1 is MNHNY and CDR2 is SVGAGI in the germline V gene (reference sequence). The CDR3 sequence is 14 residues long. Trimming removed 2 bases from V and 2 bases from J, with 8 bases in between. Here the CDR3 DNA reads TGTGCCAGCAGTTACGGGGGGTACACAGATACGCAGTATTTT. It specifies CASSYGGYTDTQYF.

The rearrangement uses TRBV4-1 and TRBJ1-3; D may be TRBD1 (5 bases). V lost 1 base and J 0 bases, leaving 13 bases between the germline ends. Germline V gene lookup returns CDR1 MGHRA and CDR2 YSYEKL. CDR3 length equals 17 residues. CDR3 sequence (DNA): TGCGCCAGCAGCCAAGCACCTCCAGGGAACTCTGGAAACACCATATATTTT. This codes for CASSQAPPGNSGNTIYF.

The V and J genes are TRBV5-1 and TRBJ2-1, with TRBD1 as a possible D gene (5 bases). V was trimmed by 0 bases and J by 1 base, leaving 8 bases between them. Germline CDR1 SGHRS, CDR2 YFSETQ. This CDR3 has 15 amino acids. The CDR3 sequence: CASSLVQGSYNEQFF. DNA of the CDR3: TGCGCCAGCAGCTTGGTGCAGGGATCCTACAATGAGCAGTTCTTC.

This clone occurred a few times. The V and J genes are TRBV7-8 and TRBJ2-1; 12 nucleotides match TRBD2. V dropped 2 bases and J dropped 7; count of bases not matched to a gene: 6. Germline loops: CDR1 SGHVS, CDR2 FQNEAQ. The CDR3 is 16 residues long. The CDR3 coding sequence is TGTGCCAGCAGCTTATGGGCTAGCGGGGGGGGGAATGAGCAGTTCTTC. It yields the protein CASSLWASGGGNEQFF.

The chain uses TRBV28 and TRBJ1-4; 8 bases are a match to TRBD1. V lost 7 bases and J lost 8; bases outside the gene matches: 9. Germline lookup yields CDR1 MDHEN and CDR2 SYDVKM. The CDR3 has 14 residues. The CDR3 loop is CASTRDRFHEKLFF. In nucleotides, the CDR3 is TGTGCCAGCACGCGGGACAGGTTTCACGAAAAACTGTTTTTT.

CDR3 protein: CASSSQGNTEAFF. The CDR3 DNA reads as TGTGCCAGCAGCTCCCAGGGAAACACTGAAGCTTTCTTT. The chain links TRBV5-4 to TRBJ1-1, with D possibly TRBD1 on 5 matching bases. V lost 3 bases to trimming and J lost 2 bases, with 8 bases between them. The CDR3 contains 13 residues. The V gene's germline CDR1 is SGHNT and CDR2 YYREEE (reference sequence).

The chain combines TRBV5-4 with TRBJ1-5, with unresolved D. The CDR3 is 13 residues long. V shed 4 bases and J shed 2 bases, with 7 bases lying between them. Germline CDR1 reads SGHNT; CDR2 reads YYREEE (reference sequence). The CDR3 bases are TGTGCCAGCAGCCCAGAACGCAATCAGCCCCAGCATTTT. Protein sequence: CASSPERNQPQHF.

This chain joins TRBV6-5 and TRBJ1-1; 9 positions agree with TRBD1. The V gene end was trimmed by 6 bases and the J gene end by 5 bases; junction bases not matched to a gene: 7. The germline V gene encodes CDR1 MNHEY and CDR2 SVGAGI. The CDR3 runs to 14 residues. The CDR3 sequence is CASRSGQGWTEAFF. The CDR3 region has the DNA TGTGCCAGCAGATCGGGACAGGGTTGGACTGAAGCTTTCTTT.

The J gene is TRBJ2-7, the V gene TRBV7-9, with TRBD1 matching over 7 bases. Germline assignment: CDR1 SEHNR and CDR2 FQNEAQ (reference sequence). The CDR3 sequence is 14 residues long. V was clipped by 1 base and J by 4 bases; unmatched bases: 4. The DNA for the CDR3 is TGTGCCAGCAGCTTAGTAGCAGGGGGTTACGAGCAGTACTTC. It specifies CASSLVAGGYEQYF.

In this sample, this clone turned up a few times. This chain links TRBV27 with TRBJ2-2; TRBD1 matches 8 bases. The CDR3 length is 17 residues. The J segment lost 4 bases and the V segment lost 2 bases, leaving 9 bases of the junction unmatched. CDR1 and CDR2 from the germline V gene are MNHEY and SMNVEV (reference sequence). The DNA for the CDR3 is TGTGCCAGCAGTTTACTTCGACAGGGGCTAGGCACCGGGGAGCTGTTTTTT. This translates into CASSLLRQGLGTGELFF.

The gene calls are TRBV2 and TRBJ2-3; 8 nucleotides agree with TRBD2. V lost 2 bases, J lost 1 base, and 5 bases stayed unmatched. CDR1 is SNHLY, CDR2 FYNNEI, per germline. The length of the CDR3 is 16 residues. The CDR3 spells CASSELAGGGTDTQYF. CDR3 DNA: TGTGCCAGCAGTGAACTCGCGGGGGGCGGCACAGATACGCAGTATTTT.

J is TRBJ2-1 and V is TRBV19; D is ambiguous. Germline loops: CDR1 LNHDA, CDR2 SQIVND (reference sequence). V lost 1 base and J lost 0, with 10 bases in between. The CDR3 loop spans 16 amino acids. The CDR3 spells CASSIGPQPSYNEQFF. In nucleotides, the CDR3 is TGTGCCAGTAGTATAGGGCCACAACCCTCCTACAATGAGCAGTTCTTC.

This clone was recorded a few times. This sequence joins TRBV27 and TRBJ2-1, with 7 nucleotides matching TRBD2. CDR3 size: 15 residues. Germline V gene data show CDR1 as MNHEY and CDR2 as SMNVEV (reference sequence). Losses at the gene ends were 0 bases for V and 3 bases for J; bases not matched to a gene: 2. As DNA, the CDR3 is TGTGCCAGCAGTTTATCCGGGACTAACTACAATGAGCAGTTCTTC. Translating it yields CASSLSGTNYNEQFF.

The chain links TRBV11-2 to TRBJ2-2; D uncertain. V lost 9 bases, J lost 0 bases, and 11 bases lay in between. Per germline, CDR1 SGHAT and CDR2 FQNNGV. The CDR3 spans 14 residues. CDR3 loop: CASLLRSNTGELFF. Here the CDR3 DNA reads TGTGCCAGTTTACTACGATCGAACACCGGGGAGCTGTTTTTT.

The chain has TRBV4-2 and TRBJ2-7; D is perhaps TRBD2 (7 bases). The CDR3 is made up of 14 amino acids. Germline assignment: CDR1 LGHNA and CDR2 YNFKEQ. The ends were cut back, 3 bases at V and 4 bases at J, with 13 bases in the middle. The CDR3 nucleotides read TGTGCCAGCAGCCAGGAAGGGGGGGTTTACGAGCAGTACTTC. Protein sequence: CASSQEGGVYEQYF.

This clone was found once. CDR3 nucleotides: TGTGCCAGCACCGTCGCGGAAGCCAAAAACATTCAGTACTTC. Its protein product is CASTVAEAKNIQYF. The J gene is TRBJ2-4, the V gene TRBV28, with D unclear. Germline lookup yields CDR1 MDHEN and CDR2 SYDVKM. The CDR3 is 14 residues long. V lost 7 bases, J lost 0 bases, and 10 bases lay in between.

The chain couples TRBV21-1 to TRBJ2-3; TRBD2 is taken as the D call from the table, unchecked against the DNA. TRBV21-1 is a pseudogene segment. This CDR3 region has 19 residues. CDR3 bases: TGTGCCAGGGATACGGGACTAGCGGGAGGGCCTCGTGGAACAGATACGCAGTATTTT. Protein sequence: CARDTGLAGGPRGTDTQYF.

The V gene is TRBV2, the J gene TRBJ2-5, with 7 bases that match TRBD2. The CDR3 runs to 14 residues. Trimming removed 3 bases from V and 1 base from J; junction bases left unmatched: 2. The germline V gene encodes CDR1 SNHLY and CDR2 FYNNEI. CDR3 in amino acids: CASSERGIQETQYF. In DNA form, the CDR3 reads TGTGCCAGCAGTGAGCGGGGGATCCAAGAGACCCAGTACTTC. Combining the CDR3 with reference TRBV2 and TRBJ2-5 gives the whole variable domain EPEVTQTPSHQVTQMGQEVILRCVPISNHLYFYWYRQILGQKVEFLVSFYNNEISEKSEIFDDQFSVERPDGSNFTLKIRSTKLEDSAMYFCASSERGIQETQYFGPGTRLLVL.

This chain uses TRBV28 with TRBJ1-4; D remains ambiguous. The germline V and J ends were trimmed by 5 bases and 10 bases, with 17 bases remaining between them. The CDR3 spans 14 residues. Germline-derived CDR1 and CDR2 are MDHEN and SYDVKM. The CDR3 DNA reads as TGTGCCAGCAGTACGACACGATCGTTAGGAAAACTGTTTTTT. It encodes CASSTTRSLGKLFF.

V usage is TRBV7-2 and J usage is TRBJ2-7, with D perhaps TRBD2 (6 bases). The CDR3 is made up of 16 amino acids. Trimming removed 1 base at V and 2 bases at J, with 15 bases between. Germline V CDR1 and CDR2: SGHTA, FQGNSA. The CDR3 bases are TGTGCCAGCAGCTTAGATCGTTCGGCGGGGACCTACGAGCAGTACTTC. This encodes CASSLDRSAGTYEQYF.

This chain joins TRBV7-9 and TRBJ2-7; D is unresolved. The CDR3 is 14 residues long. Trimming removed 0 bases from V and 0 bases from J, with 6 bases in between. Germline CDR1 SEHNR, CDR2 FQNEAQ (reference sequence). CDR3 nucleotide sequence: TGTGCCAGCAGCTTAGCGCTCAGCTCCTACGAGCAGTACTTC. This translates into CASSLALSSYEQYF.

The chain recombines TRBV6-5 with TRBJ1-6, with TRBD1 identical over 7 bases. Looked up from germline, CDR1 is MNHEY and CDR2 is SVGAGI. After removal of 7 bases from V and 5 bases from J, the junction contained 8 bases not matched to a gene. The CDR3 covers 15 residues. For the CDR3, the DNA is TGTGCCAGCACCGACCGGGACAGTAATAATTCACCCCTCCACTTT. Encoded protein: CASTDRDSNNSPLHF.

This chain connects TRBV4-3 to TRBJ2-3; D perhaps matches TRBD2 (5 bases). This CDR3 has 17 residues. Germline CDR1 is LGHNA and CDR2 is YSLEER. Trimming cost V 0 bases and J 3 bases, with 16 bases left between them. The CDR3 region has the DNA TGCGCCAGCAGCCAAGACGCGACCCCAGAGGGAACAGATACGCAGTATTTT. This gives the protein CASSQDATPEGTDTQYF.

The gene calls are TRBV5-1 and TRBJ2-7, with TRBD1 identical over 7 bases. After removal of 4 bases from V and 0 bases from J, the junction contained 7 bases not matched to a gene. The CDR3 totals 15 residues. The germline CDR1 and CDR2 sequences are SGHRS and YFSETQ. The chain's CDR3 is CASSELTGISYEQYF. CDR3 sequence (DNA): TGCGCCAGCAGCGAACTGACAGGGATCTCCTACGAGCAGTACTTC.

The chain is built from TRBV16 and TRBJ2-5, with 7 bases lining up with TRBD2. The CDR3 consists of 15 residues. Germline V gene data show CDR1 as KGHSY and CDR2 as FQNENV. J gave up 0 bases and V 3 bases, and 4 bases lay outside the gene matches. CDR3 nucleotide sequence: TGTGCCAGCAGCCATTGGCGGGGGAACCAAGAGACCCAGTACTTC. Translated, it gives CASSHWRGNQETQYF.

This chain uses TRBV2 with TRBJ1-5, with a possible D match to TRBD1 (5 bases). The CDR3 is made up of 13 amino acids. Trimming shortened V by 6 bases and J by 6 bases, and 12 bases separated the two germline ends. Per germline, CDR1 SNHLY and CDR2 FYNNEI. The CDR3 loop is CASRWGVGQPQHF. As DNA, the CDR3 is TGTGCCAGCAGATGGGGGGTCGGTCAGCCCCAGCATTTT.

DNA for the CDR3: TGTGCCAGCAGCCAAGATCACAGGGTTACGGGCTACACCTTC. Its translation: CASSQDHRVTGYTF. This sequence joins TRBV14 and TRBJ1-2; tentative D call: TRBD1 (6 bases). The CDR3 is 14 amino acids. Trimming took 0 bases from V and 8 from J, leaving 13 bases between them. CDR1 is SGHDN and CDR2 is FVKESK in the germline V gene.

The chain recombines TRBV4-1 with TRBJ2-7; a possible D gene is TRBD1 (6 bases). The CDR3 extends over 13 amino acids. Trimming shortened V by 4 bases and J by 2 bases, and 9 bases separated the two germline ends. The germline V gene encodes CDR1 MGHRA and CDR2 YSYEKL. In DNA form, the CDR3 reads TGCGCCAGCAGCCGGGACACGGCCTACGAGCAGTACTTC. Its translation: CASSRDTAYEQYF.

J is TRBJ2-2 and V is TRBV28, with D tentatively TRBD2 (6 bases). The V end lost 6 bases, the J end lost 5 bases, and 13 bases lay between the germline ends. Germline V CDR1 and CDR2: MDHEN, SYDVKM. This CDR3 region has 14 residues. The CDR3 DNA reads as TGTGCCAGCAGCGTCCGGGAGATGACCGGGGAGCTGTTTTTT. Translation gives CASSVREMTGELFF. Using reference TRBV28 and TRBJ2-2 for the parts outside the CDR3, the full variable domain is DVKVTQSSRYLVKRTGEKVFLECVQDMDHENMFWYRQDPGLGLRLIYFSYDVKMKEKGDIPEGYSVSREKKERFSLILESASTNQTSMYLCASSVREMTGELFFGEGSRLTVL.

The chain carries TRBV7-2 and TRBJ1-5; TRBD1 aligns across 8 bases. Trimming removed 5 bases from V and 4 bases from J; junction bases left unmatched: 10. The CDR3 has 16 amino acids. Germline values: CDR1 SGHTA, CDR2 FQGNSA. CDR3 region: CASSPTGDRGNQPQHF. CDR3 in DNA: TGTGCCAGCAGCCCAACGGGAGACAGGGGAAATCAGCCCCAGCATTTT.

J is TRBJ2-5 and V is TRBV28; 7 nucleotides agree with TRBD1. The CDR3 sequence is 14 residues long. CDR1 MDHEN and CDR2 SYDVKM come from the germline V gene. V was pared by 7 bases and J by 4 bases, with 9 bases of the junction left unmatched. Written as DNA, the CDR3 is TGTGCCAGCACCCGGACAGGTGGCGGAGAGACCCAGTACTTC. It specifies CASTRTGGGETQYF. The full variable domain, in which reference TRBV28 and TRBJ2-5 provide the parts outside the CDR3, is DVKVTQSSRYLVKRTGEKVFLECVQDMDHENMFWYRQDPGLGLRLIYFSYDVKMKEKGDIPEGYSVSREKKERFSLILESASTNQTSMYLCASTRTGGGETQYFGPGTRLLVL.

The rearrangement joins TRBV6-6 to TRBJ1-4; a weak D match, TRBD1 (5 bases). This CDR3 is built from 13 residues. CDR1 and CDR2 (germline): MNHNY, SVGAGI (reference sequence). V was pared by 2 bases and J by 8 bases, with 9 bases between. For the CDR3, the DNA is TGTGCCAGCAGTTACAGGGGCAGGGAAAAACTGTTTTTT. Its translation: CASSYRGREKLFF.